This TCR beta chain emerged from a study of cytomegalovirus exposure and HLA in healthy donors. Germline CDR1 SGHTA, CDR2 FQGNSA. The CDR3 has 15 amino acids. V was pared by 4 bases and J by 0 bases, with 12 bases between. Broader study findings: Rare TCR sequences predominated, though certain public TCRs were found in many donors.

Repertoires were generated with immunoSEQ multiplex PCR, while TCRdb's copy carries only in-frame clones and drops some. This sample has 350,000 or so clones, with about nine tenths found just once. In regard to this clone: The antigen remains undetermined.

Sequencing used PBMCs. The TCR was taken from a woman aged 18-29 years in good health and CMV-seronegative. V usage is TRBV7-2 and J usage is TRBJ1-1; unclear D gene. The CDR3 DNA follows: TGTGCCAGCAGCTCCGCTACGTTCATGAACACTGAAGCTTTCTTT. Protein sequence: CASSSATFMNTEAFF.